This T cell receptor beta chain was identified in a study of HIV-infected patients and healthy controls. This clonotype was recorded many times. Its antigen is unknown. Broader study findings: Donor HLA types were not determined in the study. Study cohorts differed slightly in age and sex, but this did not explain diversity differences.

The CDR3 has 15 residues. The germline gives CDR1 DFQATT, CDR2 SNEGSKA (reference sequence). V lost 2 bases and J lost 0, with 13 bases in between. The repertoire came from unfractionated whole blood and reflected all unsorted peripheral T cells. cDNA was made from 400 to 500 ng RNA using alpha and beta constant primers. Each of the alpha and beta chains got its own library through chain-specific third strand synthesis with indices. TCRdb ran MiXCR on the 5' RACE reads and lists one entry per CDR3 protein. The sample contains some 9,900 distinct CDR3 sequences, roughly 4.8% of which appear only once. This receptor was identified in an adult with HIV infection. The specimen comprised blood, sampled before antiretroviral therapy. The chain uses TRBV20-1 and TRBJ2-5, with D hard to call. In nucleotides, the CDR3 is TGCAGTGCTAGACCCCACGGCCCGTACCAAGAGACCCAGTACTTC. Its translation is CSARPHGPYQETQYF.